This T cell receptor beta chain emerged from a study of technical replicates of blood from several donors. Trimming stripped 2 bases from V and 7 bases from J, with 5 bases between. The V gene's germline CDR1 is WSHSY and CDR2 SAAADI. CDR3 length: 12 residues. Sequencing was performed with immunoSEQ multiplex PCR; in TCRdb, only in-frame clones are kept and a portion is missing. The data contain some 83,000 clones, approximately 93% of them singletons. This chain joins TRBV10-2 and TRBJ2-2; D uncertain. This receptor was taken from a human donor in good health. Specimen: T cells isolated from PBMCs. CDR3 in amino acids: CASSEIDGELFF. Written as DNA, the CDR3 is TGCGCCAGCAGTGAGATAGACGGGGAGCTGTTTTTT.